Shown below are 16 T cell receptor beta chains from a single sample sequenced in a study of early T cells in non-severe SARS-CoV-2 infection. TCRdb reprocessed the 5' RACE reads via MiXCR and lists one record per CDR3 protein. The table lists around 80,000 distinct CDR3 sequences, around 13% of them singletons. The sequenced sample was whole blood. All receptors derive from an adult who was a healthcare worker with PCR-confirmed SARS-CoV-2 infection or an uninfected control (not recorded which).

The V and J genes are TRBV28 and TRBJ2-7; D may be TRBD1 or TRBD2 (5 bases each). V lost 6 bases and J lost 4, with 16 bases in between. The CDR3 spans 14 residues. CDR1 MDHEN and CDR2 SYDVKM come from the germline V gene. DNA for the CDR3: TGTGCCAGCAGCCTGGGGACGGTTAGGTACGAGCAGTACTTC. Translated: CASSLGTVRYEQYF.

There are many counts of this clonotype. The V call is TRBV20-1, the J call TRBJ2-1; 8 bases map to TRBD2. CDR1 and CDR2 from the germline V gene are DFQATT and SNEGSKA (reference sequence). The CDR3 is made up of 14 amino acids. The junction had 12 bases not matched to a gene; V was cut back by 6 bases and J by 8 bases. The CDR3 nucleotides read TGCAGTGCAAAACCCGGGGGGGCTGACCATGAGCAGTTCTTC. It codes for CSAKPGGADHEQFF.

The rearrangement links TRBV2 to TRBJ2-1, with a weak D call TRBD2 (6 bases). The V gene lost 7 bases and the J gene lost 0 bases, with 13 bases spanning the gap. In germline, CDR1 is SNHLY, CDR2 FYNNEI. The CDR3 contains 15 residues. The CDR3 here is CASTGGSHSYNEQFF. CDR3 bases: TGTGCCAGCACCGGGGGATCTCACTCCTACAATGAGCAGTTCTTC.

This rearrangement joins TRBV6-5 to TRBJ2-3; D is undetermined. Germline V gives CDR1 MNHEY, CDR2 SVGAGI. This CDR3 is 13 amino acids long. V shed 6 bases and J shed 6 bases, with 13 bases lying between them. The CDR3 spells CASSPTRLDTQYF. CDR3 DNA: TGTGCCAGCAGCCCCACCCGTTTGGATACGCAGTATTTT.

The chain joins TRBV6-2 or TRBV6-3 to TRBJ1-2; D may be TRBD1 (5 bases). Trimming pared 10 bases from V and 1 base from J, leaving 13 bases between. Germline CDR1 MNHEY, CDR2 SVGEGT. The CDR3 extends over 13 amino acids. In DNA form, the CDR3 reads TGTGCCAACGCCCGGGGACTTAACTATGGCTACACCTTC. Its translation: CANARGLNYGYTF.

This chain uses TRBV6-2 or TRBV6-3 with TRBJ2-7, with no clear D. Germline V CDR1 and CDR2: MNHEY, SVGEGT. Trimming left V 7 bases short and J 4 bases short, with 20 bases between. The CDR3 length is 15 residues. CDR3 loop: CASNRGGQNLYEQYF. The CDR3 bases are TGTGCCAGCAACCGAGGTGGGCAGAATCTATACGAGCAGTACTTC.

Ten or more counts support this clonotype. The rearrangement links TRBV30 to TRBJ2-3; D ambiguous. Germline V lookup: CDR1 GTSNPN, CDR2 SVGIG (reference sequence). There are 13 residues in the CDR3. With 3 bases removed from V and 1 base from J, the gap between germline ends came to 8 bases. CDR3 sequence (DNA): TGTGCCTGGAGGTTCTGGGGCACAGATACGCAGTATTTT. As protein: CAWRFWGTDTQYF.

V is TRBV5-8 and J is TRBJ1-5; the D gene is possibly TRBD1 (5 bases). CDR3 length: 14 amino acids. CDR1 is SGHTS and CDR2 is YDEGEE in the germline V gene. Between the trimmed V and J ends, which lost 5 bases and 5 bases, there was a span of 14 bases. The CDR3 spells CASRVGLGDQPQHF. CDR3 coding DNA: TGTGCCAGCAGGGTGGGCCTAGGGGATCAGCCCCAGCATTTT.

In its sample, this clonotype was seen many times. The rearrangement uses TRBV4-1 and TRBJ2-1; TRBD2 agrees at 9 bases. The CDR3 totals 16 residues. Germline V lookup: CDR1 MGHRA, CDR2 YSYEKL. The trim removed 4 bases at V and 1 base at J, leaving 5 bases unmatched. The chain's CDR3 is CASSRDAGGSYNEQFF. In DNA form, the CDR3 reads TGCGCCAGCAGCCGGGACGCGGGGGGGTCCTACAATGAGCAGTTCTTC.

This clonotype came up many times. V usage is TRBV12-3 or TRBV12-4 and J usage is TRBJ2-7; a possible D gene is TRBD2 (5 bases). CDR3 length equals 13 residues. V was trimmed by 2 bases and J by 9 bases, leaving 14 bases between them. Here the CDR3 reads CASSLSGLVRQYF. The CDR3, as DNA: TGTGCCAGCAGTTTATCGGGGTTGGTACGGCAGTACTTC.

This chain links TRBV7-6 with TRBJ2-1, with 10 bases matching TRBD2. CDR1 is SGHVS, CDR2 FNYEAQ, per germline. The ends lost 5 bases at V and 4 bases at J; junction bases unmatched: 8. The CDR3 covers 16 residues. CDR3 bases: TGTGCCAGCAGCCGGGAGCGGGGGGGATATTACAATGAGCAGTTCTTC. This codes for CASSRERGGYYNEQFF. The full variable domain, its missing parts supplied by reference TRBV7-6 and TRBJ2-1, is GAGVSQSPRYKVTKRGQDVALRCDPISGHVSLYWYRQALGQGPEFLTYFNYEAQQDKSGLPNDRFSAERPEGSISTLTIQRTEQRDSAMYRCASSRERGGYYNEQFFGPGTRLTVL.

This clonotype has at least ten counts. The V call is TRBV7-2, the J call TRBJ1-3; D gene unclear. The germline CDR1 and CDR2 sequences are SGHTA and FQGNSA. The CDR3 is 18 residues long. The V gene lost 4 bases and the J gene lost 0 bases, with 19 bases spanning the gap. DNA of the CDR3: TGTGCCAGCAGCTCCATAAGGACTACCCGGGTCTCTGGAAACACCATATATTTT. Its translation: CASSSIRTTRVSGNTIYF.

This clonotype occurred a few times. The chain combines TRBV10-1 with TRBJ2-3, with a tentative D call TRBD2 (5 bases). Trimming cost V 1 base and J 5 bases, with 19 bases left between them. The CDR3 sequence is 17 residues long. Germline V CDR1 and CDR2: WNHNN, SYGVQD (reference sequence). The CDR3 region has the DNA TGCGCCAGCAGTGAGTACCACGTACTCTCACGGGAAGATACGCAGTATTTT. Protein sequence: CASSEYHVLSREDTQYF.

This clonotype was recorded a few times. J is TRBJ2-7 and V is TRBV29-1, with D possibly being TRBD1 (6 bases). The CDR3 is 14 amino acids. Trimming shortened V by 4 bases and J by 3 bases, and 16 bases separated the two germline ends. CDR1 is SQVTM and CDR2 is ANQGSEA in the germline V gene. In DNA form, the CDR3 reads TGCAGCGTTGGATCAGGGGTCGGGGACTACGAGCAGTACTTC. Translating gives CSVGSGVGDYEQYF.

This clonotype was observed many times. The chain combines TRBV6-6 with TRBJ2-5; a weak D match, TRBD1 (5 bases). V lost 4 bases to trimming and J lost 5 bases, with 8 bases between them. The germline V gene has CDR1 MNHNY and CDR2 SVGAGI (reference sequence). The length of the CDR3 is 12 residues. The CDR3 reads CASSWGVETQYF. Written as DNA, the CDR3 is TGTGCCAGCAGTTGGGGCGTGGAGACCCAGTACTTC.

This clonotype was seen at least ten times. This sequence joins TRBV2 and TRBJ2-7, with TRBD2 matching 11 bases. The germline V gene encodes CDR1 SNHLY and CDR2 FYNNEI. V shed 8 bases and J 0 bases; nucleotides not matched to a gene: 9. CDR3 length: 16 residues. The CDR3 reads CASGASGGPNSYEQYF. The CDR3 DNA reads as TGTGCCAGCGGGGCTAGCGGGGGGCCGAACTCCTACGAGCAGTACTTC.